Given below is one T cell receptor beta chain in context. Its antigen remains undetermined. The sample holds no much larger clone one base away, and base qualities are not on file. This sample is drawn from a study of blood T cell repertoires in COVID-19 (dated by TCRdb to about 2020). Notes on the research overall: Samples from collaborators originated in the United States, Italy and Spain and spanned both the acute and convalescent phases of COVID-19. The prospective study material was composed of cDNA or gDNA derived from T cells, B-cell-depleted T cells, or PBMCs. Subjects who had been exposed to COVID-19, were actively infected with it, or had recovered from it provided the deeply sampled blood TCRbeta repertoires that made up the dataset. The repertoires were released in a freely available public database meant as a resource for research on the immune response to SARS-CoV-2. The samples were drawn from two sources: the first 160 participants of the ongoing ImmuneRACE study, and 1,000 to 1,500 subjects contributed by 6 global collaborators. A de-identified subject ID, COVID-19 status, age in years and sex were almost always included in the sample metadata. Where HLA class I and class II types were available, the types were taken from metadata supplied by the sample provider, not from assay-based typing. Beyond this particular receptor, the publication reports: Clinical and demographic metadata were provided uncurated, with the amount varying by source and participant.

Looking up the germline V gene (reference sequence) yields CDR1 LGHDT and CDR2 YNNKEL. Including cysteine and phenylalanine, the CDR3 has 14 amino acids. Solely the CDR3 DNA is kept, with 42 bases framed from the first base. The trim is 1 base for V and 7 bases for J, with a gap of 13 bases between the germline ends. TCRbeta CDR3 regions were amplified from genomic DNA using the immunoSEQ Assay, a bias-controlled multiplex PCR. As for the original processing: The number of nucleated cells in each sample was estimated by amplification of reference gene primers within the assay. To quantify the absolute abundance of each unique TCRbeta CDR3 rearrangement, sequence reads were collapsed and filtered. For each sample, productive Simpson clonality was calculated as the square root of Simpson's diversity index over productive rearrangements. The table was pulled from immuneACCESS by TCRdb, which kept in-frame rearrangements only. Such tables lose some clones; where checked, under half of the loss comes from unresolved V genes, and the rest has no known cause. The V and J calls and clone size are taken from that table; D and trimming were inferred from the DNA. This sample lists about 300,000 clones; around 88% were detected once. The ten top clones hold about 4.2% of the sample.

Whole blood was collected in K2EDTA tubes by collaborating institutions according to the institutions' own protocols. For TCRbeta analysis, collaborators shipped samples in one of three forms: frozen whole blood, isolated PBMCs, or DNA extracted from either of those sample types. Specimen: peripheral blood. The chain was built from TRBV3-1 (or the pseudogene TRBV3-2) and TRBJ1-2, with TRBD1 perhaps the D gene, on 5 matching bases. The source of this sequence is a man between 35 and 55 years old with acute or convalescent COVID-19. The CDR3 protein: CASSQVQGLLGYTF. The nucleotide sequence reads TGTGCCAGCAGCCAAGTGCAGGGTCTTCTTGGCTACACCTTC.